Listed below are T cell receptor beta chains from one sample, sequenced in a study of blood T cells in healthy people across ages. TCRdb called the 5' RACE reads again in MiXCR, with one record for every CDR3 protein. The sample carries around 1,500,000 distinct CDR3 sequences, about 28% recorded once. Sequenced sample: blood. The source of these receptors is a woman aged 25 to 39 in good health. Both conserved end residues are part of each CDR3. A D gene is named only where the DNA matches it firmly. Clone size is stated in some rows and not others, as once, few, many or a class when expanded.

cdr3_nt | cdr3_aa | j_call | d_call | v_call | clone_size
TGTGCCAGCAGCCGAGCGGGAGTTTATGAGCAGTTCTTC | CASSRAGVYEQFF | TRBJ2-1 | TRBD2 | TRBV14 | .
TGTGCCAGCAGTTACTCGGTGGTAGCTTCGGAGACCCAGTACTTC | CASSYSVVASETQYF | TRBJ2-5 | . | TRBV6-2/TRBV6-3 | .
TGTGCCAGCAGCTTCGGCGGACAGGATAAAAACATTCAGTACTTC | CASSFGGQDKNIQYF | TRBJ2-4 | TRBD1 | TRBV7-8 | many
TGTGCCAGCACCTTGGGGCCTAACTATGGCTACACCTTC | CASTLGPNYGYTF | TRBJ1-2 | . | TRBV12-3/TRBV12-4 | few
TGTGCCAGCAGCGATCGAAGGTCGAACACTGAAGCTTTCTTT | CASSDRRSNTEAFF | TRBJ1-1 | . | TRBV7-9 | .
. | CASSFGQGTYSGANVRTF | TRBJ2-6 | . | TRBV5-6 | .
TGTGCCAGCAAAGTCGGGACTAGCGGGGTAGAGCAGTTCTTC | CASKVGTSGVEQFF | TRBJ2-1 | TRBD2 | TRBV6-5 | .
TGTGCCATCAGTGAGTCCGGGACAGGGTACGAGCAGTACTTC | CAISESGTGYEQYF | TRBJ2-7 | TRBD1 | TRBV10-3 | many
TGTGCCAGCAGCCCCGGCGGGGAGGGAAGAAGCTACACCTTC | CASSPGGEGRSYTF | TRBJ1-2 | . | TRBV7-9 | few
TGCAGTGCTAGAGCGGACAGGGCTAACTATGGCTACACCTTC | CSARADRANYGYTF | TRBJ1-2 | TRBD1 | TRBV20-1 | .
TGCAGCGTTACGGGGACAGGGGTCTACGAGCAGTTCTTC | CSVTGTGVYEQFF | TRBJ2-1 | TRBD1 | TRBV29-1 | once
TGTGCCAGCAGTCTACGGACAGGGCGGTATGGCTACACCTTC | CASSLRTGRYGYTF | TRBJ1-2 | TRBD1 | TRBV6-6 | many
TGTGCCAGCAGTTACTCGAGGGACCTCCAGGGATTGTACAATCAGCCCCAGCATTTT | CASSYSRDLQGLYNQPQHF | TRBJ1-5 | . | TRBV6-5 | .
TGTGCCAGCAGCTTAGGGGACAGGGATCGGCCCCAGCATTTT | CASSLGDRDRPQHF | TRBJ1-5 | TRBD1 | TRBV7-2 | .
TGTGCCCCAACGCCACCCCTCCACTTT | CAPTPPLHF | TRBJ1-6 | . | TRBV10-3 | .
TGTGCCAGCAGCCCGGAGAGACACGCCTACGAGCAGTACTTC | CASSPERHAYEQYF | TRBJ2-7 | . | TRBV14 | .
TGTGCCAGCAGTTACTCGATGCGCCAGGGGAGGACTGAAGCTTTCTTT | CASSYSMRQGRTEAFF | TRBJ1-1 | . | TRBV6-5 | few
TGTGCCAGCAGCCCCCGGGACAGGGTCTACAATGAGCAGTTCTTC | CASSPRDRVYNEQFF | TRBJ2-1 | TRBD1 | TRBV7-2 | few
TGTGCCAGCAGCTTAGATGGGGAGAGGACGCCGCCTAATGAAAAACTGTTTTTT | CASSLDGERTPPNEKLFF | TRBJ1-4 | . | TRBV7-7 | .
TGTGCCTGGAGTCCGTGGACTAGCGGCATCACCGGGGAGCTGTTTTTT | CAWSPWTSGITGELFF | TRBJ2-2 | TRBD2 | TRBV30 | .
TGTGCCAGCAGTTACGGTAGGACGGGGGATGAGCAGTTCTTC | CASSYGRTGDEQFF | TRBJ2-1 | . | TRBV6-2/TRBV6-3 | many
TGCGCCAGCAGCCAAGGGCGCGGGGGTGGAGATACGCAGTATTTT | CASSQGRGGGDTQYF | TRBJ2-3 | TRBD2 | TRBV4-1 | few
TGTGCCAGCAGTGTAGCGAGACGCTCCTACAATGAGCAGTTCTTC | CASSVARRSYNEQFF | TRBJ2-1 | . | TRBV12-3/TRBV12-4 | .
TGCAGTGCTCAGTCCAGGGGGCGAGTTCGGCTCAATGAGCAGTTCTTC | CSAQSRGRVRLNEQFF | TRBJ2-1 | TRBD1 | TRBV20-1 | few
TGTGCCAGCAGCCGCCGAGGACGGGGAACATACGAGCAGTACTTC | CASSRRGRGTYEQYF | TRBJ2-7 | . | TRBV13 | .
TGCAGCGTTGCGGGGTCGTTACCCTACGAGCAGTACTTC | CSVAGSLPYEQYF | TRBJ2-7 | . | TRBV29-1 | few
TGTGCCAGCAGCGGTACAAACTTCAATGAGCAGTTCTTC | CASSGTNFNEQFF | TRBJ2-1 | . | TRBV9 | few
TGCGCCAGCAGCCAAGTACCCGACGGCGGCTCCTACGGGCAGTACTTC | CASSQVPDGGSYGQYF | TRBJ2-5 | . | TRBV4-1 | .
TGCAGCGTTGACACCTCGACAAAACTGTTTTTT | CSVDTSTKLFF | TRBJ1-4 | . | TRBV29-1 | .